The clone carrying this T cell receptor beta chain was picked up many times. Its antigen is not identified. The CDR3 length is 16 residues. Germline CDR1 MNHEY, CDR2 SMNVEV (reference sequence). Trimming stripped 9 bases from V and 6 bases from J, with 23 bases between. The data stem from a study of identical twins. Study-wide results and caveats: Modeled out-of-frame TCR alpha sharing in monozygotic twins fell below observed levels. In cord blood, abundant beta clonotypes had fewer insertions; memory showed no trend.

A universal primer site was added by template switching, and unique molecular identifiers were carried by the cDNA. From the 5' RACE reads, TCRdb called clonotypes with MiXCR, one entry per CDR3 protein. In the table there are 400,000 to 500,000 distinct CDR3 sequences, about a fifth of which are singletons. Everyone who donated was a healthy Caucasian. The clonotype comes from a man in his fifties in good health. Sample: naive T cells sorted from blood. The chain is built from TRBV27 and TRBJ2-2; TRBD2 might be the D (5 bases). The DNA for the CDR3 is TGTGCCAGTCAAAAAATCCAGTTCCTAGCTTCCGGGGAGCTGTTTTTT. Translating gives CASQKIQFLASGELFF.